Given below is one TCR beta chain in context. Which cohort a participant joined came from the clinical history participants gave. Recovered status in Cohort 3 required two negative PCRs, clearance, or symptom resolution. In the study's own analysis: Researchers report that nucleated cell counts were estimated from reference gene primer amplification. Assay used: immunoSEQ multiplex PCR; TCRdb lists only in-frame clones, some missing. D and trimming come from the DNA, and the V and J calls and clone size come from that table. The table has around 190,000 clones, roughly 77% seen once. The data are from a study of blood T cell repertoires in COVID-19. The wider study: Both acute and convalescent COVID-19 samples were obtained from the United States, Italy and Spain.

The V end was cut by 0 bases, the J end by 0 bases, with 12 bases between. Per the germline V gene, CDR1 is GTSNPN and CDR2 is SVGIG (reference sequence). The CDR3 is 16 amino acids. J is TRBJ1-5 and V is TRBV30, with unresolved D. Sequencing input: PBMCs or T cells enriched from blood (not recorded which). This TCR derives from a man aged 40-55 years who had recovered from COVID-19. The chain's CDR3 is CAWSVAGKISNQPQHF. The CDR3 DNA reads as TGTGCCTGGAGTGTTGCGGGGAAGATTAGCAATCAGCCCCAGCATTTT.